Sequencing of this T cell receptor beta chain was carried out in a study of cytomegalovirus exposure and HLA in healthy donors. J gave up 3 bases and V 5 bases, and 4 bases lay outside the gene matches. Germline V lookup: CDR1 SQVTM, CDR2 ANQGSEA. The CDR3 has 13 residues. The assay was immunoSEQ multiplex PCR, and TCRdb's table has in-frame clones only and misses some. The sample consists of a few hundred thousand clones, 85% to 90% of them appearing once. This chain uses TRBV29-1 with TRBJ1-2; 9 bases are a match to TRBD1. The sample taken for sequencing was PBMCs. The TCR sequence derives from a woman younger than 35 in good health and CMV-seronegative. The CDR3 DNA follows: TGCAGCGTTACAGGGGGCGCGGACTATGGCTACACCTTC. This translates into CSVTGGADYGYTF.